This T cell receptor (beta chain) appears in the sequencing data of a study of blood T cells in healthy people across ages. Then a second PCR, running roughly 7 to 11 cycles, was carried out with a sample-barcoded 5' primer and a J-beta primer mix. Every cDNA was tagged by a template-switch adaptor with 12 random nucleotides. MiXCR was run by TCRdb on the 5' RACE reads, yielding one entry per CDR3 protein. The sample lists around 620,000 distinct CDR3 sequences; 25% to 30% were seen once. This CDR3 contains 16 residues. CDR1 and CDR2 (germline): SGHTA, FQGTGA. The ends were cut back, 5 bases at V and 6 bases at J, with 22 bases in the middle. Each individual donor underwent a draw of roughly 10 milliliters of peripheral blood. No fewer than 5 micrograms of total RNA were isolated from every sample.

This TCR was recovered from a woman aged 65 to 85 in good health. What was sequenced was blood. The chain uses TRBV7-3 and TRBJ1-2; no firm D call. CDR3 in amino acids: CASSPWTDGYSDGYTF. Here the CDR3 DNA reads TGTGCCAGCAGCCCATGGACCGATGGGTATTCGGATGGCTACACCTTC.